What follows are 27 T cell receptor beta chains derived from one specimen sequenced in a study of T cell responses to AZD1222 COVID-19 vaccine. Profiling relied on immunoSEQ multiplex PCR, and the TCRdb table lists in-frame clones only, not all of them. The sample holds 80,000 to 100,000 clones; 88% are singletons and the top ten take 10% to 15%. The specimen comprised peripheral blood, sampled on day 0 of AZD1222 vaccination. The receptors originated from an adult in good health.

This clone showed up just once. This chain joins TRBV2 and TRBJ2-3; tentatively, D is TRBD2 (5 bases). CDR3 length: 15 amino acids. Germline-derived CDR1 and CDR2 are SNHLY and FYNNEI. The V end was cut by 3 bases, the J end by 5 bases, with 15 bases between. CDR3 region: CASSEVVGLRDTQYF. The CDR3 DNA follows: TGTGCCAGCAGTGAGGTCGTTGGACTTCGAGATACGCAGTATTTT.

The chain combines TRBV7-3 with TRBJ1-1, with D unclear. Germline V gene lookup returns CDR1 SGHTA and CDR2 FQGTGA. V lost 5 bases and J 0 bases, leaving 4 bases between the germline ends. CDR3 size: 12 residues. The CDR3 coding sequence is TGTGCCAGCAGCCTGATGAACACTGAAGCTTTCTTT. Amino acids: CASSLMNTEAFF.

The chain is built from TRBV5-1 and TRBJ1-2; a possible D gene is TRBD1 (6 bases). V was pared by 4 bases and J by 5 bases, with 18 bases between. In germline, CDR1 is SGHRS, CDR2 YFSETQ. CDR3 length equals 15 residues. The DNA of the CDR3 is TGCGCCAGCAGCCCCACCGGGGGGCTTGATTATGGCTACACCTTC. Its protein product is CASSPTGGLDYGYTF.

This chain uses TRBV28 with TRBJ1-5, with TRBD1 identical over 8 bases. V lost 8 bases, J lost 6 bases, and 12 bases stayed unmatched. Germline-derived CDR1 and CDR2 are MDHEN and SYDVKM. CDR3 length equals 15 residues. For the CDR3, the DNA is TGTGCCAGCGAGTATGGACAGGGTGGTCCTCAGCCCCAGCATTTT. Encoded protein: CASEYGQGGPQPQHF.

The rearrangement links TRBV18 to TRBJ1-3; possible D gene TRBD1, 6 bases. Germline lookup yields CDR1 KGHSH and CDR2 LQKENI. With 2 bases removed from V and 0 bases from J, the gap between germline ends came to 14 bases. This CDR3 comprises 17 residues. The CDR3 reads CASSPILGGTSGNTIYF. CDR3 nucleotides: TGTGCCAGCTCACCAATCCTAGGGGGGACCTCTGGAAACACCATATATTTT.

The V call is TRBV5-6, the J call TRBJ1-5; the D is unclear. Germline V gene sequence: CDR1 SGHDT, CDR2 YYEEEE. V gave up 0 bases and J gave up 0 bases, with 16 bases separating them. This CDR3 region has 18 residues. DNA for the CDR3: TGTGCCAGCAGCTTGGATCAGAATCATGACTATAGCAATCAGCCCCAGCATTTT. As protein: CASSLDQNHDYSNQPQHF.

This sequence joins TRBV6-2 or TRBV6-3 and TRBJ1-5, with D perhaps matching TRBD1 (5 bases). Germline assignment: CDR1 MNHEY and CDR2 SVGEGT. The CDR3 covers 14 residues. Trimming took off 4 bases at V and 3 bases at J, with 10 bases between the two ends. CDR3 DNA: TGTGCCAGCAGTTTCCAGGGTTCCAATCAGCCCCAGCATTTT. Protein: CASSFQGSNQPQHF.

This clone has a single count. J is TRBJ1-1 and V is TRBV6-5, with 7 bases that match TRBD1. From germline, CDR1 is MNHEY and CDR2 SVGAGI. Trimming took 6 bases from V and 2 from J; bases not matched to a gene: 9. This CDR3 spans 15 amino acids. The CDR3 nucleotides read TGTGCCAGCAGATCGACAGGGCGGATTAACACTGAAGCTTTCTTT. Protein: CASRSTGRINTEAFF.

The V call is TRBV20-1, the J call TRBJ2-3; the D is unclear. V was shortened by 0 bases and J by 9 bases, with 7 bases between the two germline ends. Germline CDR1 and CDR2: DFQATT and SNEGSKA (reference sequence). The CDR3 runs to 11 residues. The CDR3 spells CSAREASTQYF. The CDR3 bases are TGCAGTGCTAGAGAGGCCAGCACGCAGTATTTT.

V gene TRBV6-1 combines with J gene TRBJ1-4, with 9 bases matching TRBD1. CDR1 is MNHNS and CDR2 is SASEGT in the germline V gene. V trimming: 3 bases; J trimming: 8 bases; junction bases outside the gene matches: 16. CDR3 length: 18 amino acids. Here the CDR3 DNA reads TGTGCCAGCAGTGAGGGACAGGGCTATTTTGGACCCAGGGAAAAACTGTTTTTT. Residues: CASSEGQGYFGPREKLFF.

The chain has TRBV6-5 and TRBJ2-7, with D possibly TRBD2 on 7 matching bases. Trimming stripped 5 bases from V and 0 bases from J, with 11 bases between. Germline V gene data show CDR1 as MNHEY and CDR2 as SVGAGI. The CDR3 is made up of 14 amino acids. CDR3 nucleotides: TGTGCCAGCAGTAAGGGGGGGAGCTCCTACGAGCAGTACTTC. It codes for CASSKGGSSYEQYF.

The gene calls are TRBV19 and TRBJ2-5; D remains ambiguous. The germline gives CDR1 LNHDA, CDR2 SQIVND (reference sequence). Trimming removed 6 bases at V and 3 bases at J, with 17 bases between. CDR3 length: 15 residues. The CDR3 nucleotides are TGTGCCAGTAGCAATATTCTTGATTTTAAAGAGACCCAGTACTTC. Translating it yields CASSNILDFKETQYF.

The V and J genes are TRBV2 and TRBJ1-1; TRBD1 is a possible D gene (6 bases). V dropped 3 bases and J dropped 0 bases, with 11 bases sitting between them. The germline V gene has CDR1 SNHLY and CDR2 FYNNEI. The length of the CDR3 is 15 residues. The CDR3 sequence: CASSDGGRLNTEAFF. As DNA, the CDR3 is TGTGCCAGCAGTGATGGGGGGCGCCTGAACACTGAAGCTTTCTTT. Using reference TRBV2 and TRBJ1-1 for the parts outside the CDR3, the full variable domain is EPEVTQTPSHQVTQMGQEVILRCVPISNHLYFYWYRQILGQKVEFLVSFYNNEISEKSEIFDDQFSVERPDGSNFTLKIRSTKLEDSAMYFCASSDGGRLNTEAFFGQGTRLTVV.

The genes are TRBV7-9 and TRBJ1-2, with TRBD1 identical over 8 bases. This CDR3 is built from 15 residues. The ends lost 3 bases at V and 2 bases at J; junction bases unmatched: 5. CDR1 and CDR2 from the germline V gene are SEHNR and FQNEAQ (reference sequence). The CDR3 spells CASSFPTGGNYGYTF. CDR3 sequence (DNA): TGTGCCAGCAGCTTCCCAACAGGGGGGAACTATGGCTACACCTTC.

The rearrangement links TRBV2 to TRBJ1-5; maybe TRBD1 (5 bases). Between the trimmed V and J ends, which lost 6 bases and 0 bases, there was a span of 6 bases. Germline lookup yields CDR1 SNHLY and CDR2 FYNNEI. The CDR3 covers 13 residues. The CDR3 is CASRGDSNQPQHF. Here the CDR3 DNA reads TGTGCCAGCAGGGGGGATAGCAATCAGCCCCAGCATTTT.

This rearrangement joins TRBV7-3 to TRBJ2-2; 10 positions match TRBD2. Germline V gene lookup returns CDR1 SGHTA and CDR2 FQGTGA. This CDR3 is built from 17 residues. The ends lost 4 bases at V and 4 bases at J; junction bases unmatched: 9. DNA for the CDR3: TGTGCCAGCAGCTCGTCCACTAGCGGGGCCGGCACCGGGGAGCTGTTTTTT. Translating it yields CASSSSTSGAGTGELFF.

This rearrangement joins TRBV6-2 or TRBV6-3 to TRBJ2-3, with D perhaps TRBD2 (5 bases). V was pared by 5 bases and J by 1 base, with 13 bases between. This CDR3 has 15 residues. Germline loops: CDR1 MNHEY, CDR2 SVGEGT. CDR3 coding DNA: TGTGCCAGCAGTCCCCGGGGAGTTGGCACAGATACGCAGTATTTT. This translates into CASSPRGVGTDTQYF.

CDR3 DNA: TGTGCCAGCAGCGTTAGCGGGGGGGCATACACCGGGGAGCTGTTTTTT. This codes for CASSVSGGAYTGELFF. V gene TRBV9 combines with J gene TRBJ2-2; TRBD2 matches 11 bases. Germline V gene data show CDR1 as SGDLS and CDR2 as YYNGEE. With 2 bases clipped from V and 3 bases from J, the junction kept 3 bases outside the gene matches. The CDR3 has 16 residues.

The chain employs TRBV11-2 and TRBJ1-1; 10 bases fit TRBD1. Per the germline V gene, CDR1 is SGHAT and CDR2 is FQNNGV. This CDR3 has 15 amino acids. Trimming at V came to 5 bases and at J to 5 bases, leaving 8 bases not matched to a gene. CDR3 in DNA: TGTGCCAGCAGCCAGACAGGGGGCTATGTAACTGAAGCTTTCTTT. This translates into CASSQTGGYVTEAFF.

This chain joins TRBV27 and TRBJ2-5, with D tentatively TRBD1 (5 bases). CDR1 and CDR2 from the germline V gene are MNHEY and SMNVEV (reference sequence). The length of the CDR3 is 14 residues. Deletions cut 4 bases from V and 1 base from J, with 10 bases between. Written as DNA, the CDR3 is TGTGCCAGCAGTTCAAGACAGCGCCAAGAGACCCAGTACTTC. This codes for CASSSRQRQETQYF.

The chain joins TRBV12-3 or TRBV12-4 to TRBJ2-5; D tentatively reads TRBD1 or TRBD2 (5 bases each). The CDR3 totals 13 residues. With 3 bases removed from V and 7 bases from J, the gap between germline ends came to 12 bases. CDR3 protein: CASSFGTSGTQYF. DNA of the CDR3: TGTGCCAGCAGTTTCGGGACCTCGGGGACCCAGTACTTC.

The V gene is TRBV7-9, the J gene TRBJ2-3; 10 bases line up with TRBD1. J gave up 0 bases and V 5 bases, and 2 bases lay outside the gene matches. The CDR3 is made up of 15 amino acids. Germline V gene sequence: CDR1 SEHNR, CDR2 FQNEAQ (reference sequence). The DNA of the CDR3 is TGTGCCAGCAGCCGGACAGGGGGGAGCACAGATACGCAGTATTTT. Amino acids: CASSRTGGSTDTQYF.

The V and J genes are TRBV5-1 and TRBJ1-1, with a weak D call TRBD1 (6 bases). The CDR3 contains 16 residues. Per germline, CDR1 SGHRS and CDR2 YFSETQ. V lost 3 bases and J lost 0, with 15 bases in between. The CDR3 loop is CASSSLGGPLNTEAFF. In nucleotides, the CDR3 is TGCGCCAGCAGCTCCTTGGGGGGGCCCTTGAACACTGAAGCTTTCTTT. The variable domain in full, with the rest retrieved from reference TRBV5-1 and TRBJ1-1, is KAGVTQTPRYLIKTRGQQVTLSCSPISGHRSVSWYQQTPGQGLQFLFEYFSETQRNKGNFPGRFSGRQFSNSRSEMNVSTLELGDSALYLCASSSLGGPLNTEAFFGQGTRLTVV.

The J gene is TRBJ2-3, the V gene TRBV7-2, with a weak D call TRBD1 (5 bases). Trimming stripped 1 base from V and 1 base from J, with 12 bases between. The CDR3 is 16 residues long. The V gene's germline CDR1 is SGHTA and CDR2 FQGNSA. Written as DNA, the CDR3 is TGTGCCAGCAGCTTAGAAGGGGCTCGAGGCACAGATACGCAGTATTTT. Its translation is CASSLEGARGTDTQYF. The full variable domain, rest sourced from reference TRBV7-2 and TRBJ2-3, is GAGVSQSPSNKVTEKGKDVELRCDPISGHTALYWYRQSLGQGLEFLIYFQGNSAPDKSGLPSDRFSAERTGGSVSTLTIQRTQQEDSAVYLCASSLEGARGTDTQYFGPGTRLTVL.

The chain employs TRBV30 and TRBJ1-1; D unresolved. This CDR3 is built from 13 residues. V lost 0 bases and J lost 6, with 11 bases in between. From germline, CDR1 is GTSNPN and CDR2 SVGIG (reference sequence). The CDR3 here is CAWSVRSGAEAFF. CDR3 sequence (DNA): TGTGCCTGGAGTGTCAGGTCTGGTGCTGAAGCTTTCTTT.

The chain combines TRBV4-1 with TRBJ2-1; TRBD2 aligns across 7 bases. Trimming removed 5 bases from V and 5 bases from J; junction bases left unmatched: 12. Germline CDR1 MGHRA, CDR2 YSYEKL. This CDR3 is built from 16 residues. The CDR3 sequence: CASSARGGAVNNEQFF. CDR3 coding DNA: TGCGCCAGCAGCGCCCGGGGAGGGGCGGTTAACAATGAGCAGTTCTTC.

This clone appeared once. This chain connects TRBV5-1 to TRBJ2-7; D remains unclear. V lost 0 bases and J 2 bases, leaving 12 bases between the germline ends. Germline CDR1 SGHRS, CDR2 YFSETQ. This CDR3 is built from 15 residues. The CDR3 spells CASSLGFGVAYEQYF. The DNA for the CDR3 is TGCGCCAGCAGCTTGGGGTTTGGAGTAGCCTACGAGCAGTACTTC.